This TCR beta chain is from a study of T-cell memory formation after mild COVID-19. Regarding the study as a whole: A second wave of clones peaked on day 37, and their SARS-CoV-2 specificity went unconfirmed.

MiXCR was run by TCRdb on the 5' RACE reads, yielding one entry per CDR3 protein. Here the sample spans approximately 180,000 distinct CDR3 sequences, 16% being singletons. This CDR3 is built from 15 residues. The germline V gene has CDR1 ENHRY and CDR2 SYGVKD. V was shortened by 4 bases and J by 4 bases, with 15 bases between the two germline ends. This clonotype came up a few times. Its antigen is as yet unknown. Sequences were obtained from PBMCs or a T cell subset sorted from them (not recorded which). This clonotype was sampled from an adult woman who had mild COVID-19 (a few samples of this study predate the infection). Cell type and time point are not known. The chain uses TRBV10-3 and TRBJ2-3; D might be TRBD2 (6 bases). CDR3 nucleotides: TGTGCCATCAGTGGGCGACTAGGGAATCCAGATACGCAGTATTTT. Its translation is CAISGRLGNPDTQYF.